One and the same sample provided the 4 T cell receptor beta chains below, sequenced in a study of cytomegalovirus exposure and HLA in healthy donors. PCR amplification relied on 60 Vbeta primers (plus 13 Jbeta primers). Sequencing was performed with immunoSEQ multiplex PCR; in TCRdb, only in-frame clones are kept and a portion is missing. The table shows about 150,000 clones, with over 65% occurring only once. The sequencing sample was made of PBMCs. The receptors derive from a man aged 40-55 years in good health and CMV-seropositive.

V gene TRBV19 combines with J gene TRBJ1-1; 7 bases agree with TRBD1. The CDR3 spans 14 residues. CDR1 LNHDA and CDR2 SQIVND come from the germline V gene (reference sequence). V was pared by 5 bases and J by 8 bases, with 11 bases of the junction left unmatched. The CDR3 nucleotides read TGTGCCAGTAGTCTCCGGACAGGACGCTTCGAAGCTTTCTTT. This codes for CASSLRTGRFEAFF.

The V call is TRBV25-1, the J call TRBJ1-2; the D gene is possibly TRBD1 (5 bases). V was clipped by 5 bases and J by 3 bases, with 7 bases between them. The germline gives CDR1 MGHDK, CDR2 SYGVNS. This CDR3 comprises 12 residues. The CDR3 sequence: CASSPGDYGYTF. DNA of the CDR3: TGTGCCAGCAGTCCGGGGGACTATGGCTACACCTTC.

This clone was detected a few times. This CDR3 is also generated by other DNA sequences in the sample. The chain links TRBV30 to TRBJ1-6; D might be TRBD1 (6 bases). Trimming took 3 bases from V and 4 from J, leaving 22 bases between them. The CDR3 has 18 residues. The germline gives CDR1 GTSNPN, CDR2 SVGIG (reference sequence). This CDR3 reads CAWRATGTPEPYNSPLHF. The CDR3, as DNA: TGTGCCTGGAGAGCAACTGGGACACCCGAACCTTATAATTCACCCCTCCACTTT.

This clone was seen a single time. The rearrangement links TRBV5-1 to TRBJ2-2; 7 nucleotides align to TRBD1. V lost 3 bases and J lost 3; bases outside the gene matches: 8. Germline V lookup: CDR1 SGHRS, CDR2 YFSETQ. This CDR3 is 16 amino acids long. Here the CDR3 DNA reads TGCGCCAGCAGCTCCGCATGGACAGGTGACACCGGGGAGCTGTTTTTT. It codes for CASSSAWTGDTGELFF.